The present TCR beta chain was sequenced within a study of T cells in Graves' hyperthyroidism and ophthalmopathy. Study findings and constraints: A median about 6.5 months before onset, the model predicted ophthalmopathy. A model using 13 V-J features told ophthalmopathy apart from stable hyperthyroidism.

With a duration under 2 months, the hyperthyroidism was newly diagnosed in patients aged 18 to 65. The CDR3 regions of TCR beta were amplified from RNA transcripts. RT-PCR in the first round (using the HTBI primer set) targeted the TCR CDR3. TCRdb re-derived calls from the multiplex PCR reads in MiXCR, one entry per CDR3 protein. This sample has some 50,000 distinct CDR3 sequences, with roughly 56% found just once. This clonotype has at least ten counts. Its matching antigen is unknown. Germline lookup yields CDR1 MGHDK and CDR2 SYGVNS. The V gene lost 1 base and the J gene lost 3 bases, with 17 bases spanning the gap. The CDR3 has 17 residues.

The genes are TRBV25-1 and TRBJ2-3; D tentatively reads TRBD1 or TRBD2 (6 bases each). The sample taken for sequencing was peripheral blood or thyroid tissue (not recorded which). The clonotype was recovered from a young man with Graves' hyperthyroidism. The CDR3, as DNA: TGTGCCAGCAGTGAATCCCCGGGGGCTTATCGGACAGATACGCAGTATTTT. It yields the protein CASSESPGAYRTDTQYF. The entire variable domain, with the rest obtained from reference TRBV25-1 and TRBJ2-3, is as follows: EADIYQTPRYLVIGTGKKITLECSQTMGHDKMYWYQQDPGMELHLIHYSYGVNSTEKGDLSSESTVSRIRTEHFPLTLESARPSHTSQYLCASSESPGAYRTDTQYFGPGTRLTVL.